The next 19 T cell receptor beta chains were all read from a single sample in a study of metastatic and nonmetastatic thyroid tumors. TCRdb reprocessed the PCR reads using MiXCR. The table records approximately 25,000 clones, 13% of them present only once. Patients underwent thyroid surgery, and none had received any treatment before it. Sequencing was done on a sample of blood. The receptors come from a female donor with papillary thyroid cancer or a benign thyroid nodule (not recorded which). Some clones in this sample may be carry-over from other donors' samples.

This clone was counted many times. V and J are TRBV7-2 and TRBJ1-1; D is ambiguous. This CDR3 is 15 amino acids long. Looked up from germline, CDR1 is SGHTA and CDR2 is FQGNSA. Trimming removed 1 base at V and 4 bases at J, with 13 bases between. This chain's CDR3 is CASSLGWGAVTEAFF. The CDR3 bases are TGTGCCAGCAGCTTAGGATGGGGAGCGGTCACTGAAGCTTTCTTT.

By share, this clone ranks as medium-sized (0.01 to 0.1%). The rearrangement joins TRBV28 to TRBJ2-7; 8 bases match TRBD1. The germline CDR1 and CDR2 sequences are MDHEN and SYDVKM. Trimming at V came to 6 bases and at J to 3 bases, leaving 10 bases not matched to a gene. The CDR3 runs to 15 residues. The CDR3 is CASRMDREVRYEQYF. CDR3 nucleotide sequence: TGTGCCAGCAGGATGGACAGGGAGGTCCGCTACGAGCAGTACTTC. The full variable domain, rest sourced from reference TRBV28 and TRBJ2-7, is DVKVTQSSRYLVKRTGEKVFLECVQDMDHENMFWYRQDPGLGLRLIYFSYDVKMKEKGDIPEGYSVSREKKERFSLILESASTNQTSMYLCASRMDREVRYEQYFGPGTRLTVT.

The rearrangement joins TRBV2 to TRBJ1-1; no clear D gene. Germline CDR1 SNHLY, CDR2 FYNNEI. V was clipped by 7 bases and J by 1 base, with 13 bases between them. There are 14 residues in the CDR3. Here the CDR3 DNA reads TGTGCCAGCATCTATGGTTTCACGAACACTGAAGCTTTCTTT. It codes for CASIYGFTNTEAFF. Looking up the rest from reference TRBV2 and TRBJ1-1 gives the full variable domain: EPEVTQTPSHQVTQMGQEVILRCVPISNHLYFYWYRQILGQKVEFLVSFYNNEISEKSEIFDDQFSVERPDGSNFTLKIRSTKLEDSAMYFCASIYGFTNTEAFFGQGTRLTVV.

The V gene is TRBV7-2, the J gene TRBJ1-3; D uncertain. The CDR3 has 13 residues. The V gene lost 5 bases and the J gene lost 0 bases, with 5 bases spanning the gap. Germline CDR1 is SGHTA and CDR2 is FQGNSA. The CDR3 spells CASSTNSGNTIYF. The DNA for the CDR3 is TGTGCCAGCAGCACTAACTCTGGAAACACCATATATTTT.

The sample holds many counts of this clone. V usage is TRBV19 and J usage is TRBJ1-1; 8 bases line up with TRBD1. V lost 6 bases and J lost 6; bases outside the gene matches: 9. Germline loops: CDR1 LNHDA, CDR2 SQIVND (reference sequence). The CDR3 has 14 residues. CDR3 amino acids: CASRETGVFAEAFF. In nucleotides, the CDR3 is TGTGCCAGTAGAGAGACAGGGGTTTTCGCTGAAGCTTTCTTT.

At least ten counts were recorded for this clone. The CDR3 DNA reads TGCAGTGCTAGAGATGATTCCGGACGACGTGGCTACACCTTC. This codes for CSARDDSGRRGYTF. The chain combines TRBV20-1 with TRBJ1-2; D gene unclear. Germline V gene data show CDR1 as DFQATT and CDR2 as SNEGSKA (reference sequence). Trimming removed 0 bases from V and 7 bases from J, with 15 bases in between. There are 14 residues in the CDR3.

This clone has more than one count but fewer than ten. The chain combines TRBV7-8 with TRBJ1-2, with unresolved D. CDR1 SGHVS and CDR2 FQNEAQ come from the germline V gene. Trimming took 4 bases from V and 3 from J, leaving 15 bases between them. The CDR3 is 15 amino acids. In DNA form, the CDR3 reads TGTGCCAGCAGCTGGACCATCCGGGCTGACTATGGCTACACCTTC. Translated, it gives CASSWTIRADYGYTF.

This clone occurred a few times. This may be a read error: a much more frequent sequence differs by one nucleotide. J is TRBJ2-1 and V is TRBV7-3; D might be TRBD2 (5 bases). Trimming removed 3 bases at V and 6 bases at J, with 9 bases between. The germline V gene encodes CDR1 SGHTA and CDR2 FQGTGA. The CDR3 is 13 amino acids. The CDR3 reads CASSFAGINEQFF. The CDR3, as DNA: TGTGCCAGCAGCTTCGCGGGCATCAATGAGCAGTTCTTC.

This clone has at least ten counts. The chain carries TRBV5-1 and TRBJ2-1, with D possibly TRBD1 on 6 matching bases. The CDR3 is 16 residues long. Germline CDR1 is SGHRS and CDR2 is YFSETQ. V was cut by 4 bases and J by 5 bases, with 19 bases left in between. The CDR3 DNA follows: TGCGCCAGCAGCCCCGCTGGGGGCCCCAACAACAATGAGCAGTTCTTC. Translated, it gives CASSPAGGPNNNEQFF.

This clone was seen many times. This rearrangement joins TRBV7-3 to TRBJ2-7; 8 bases fit TRBD2. The CDR3 extends over 15 amino acids. V lost 4 bases and J lost 5; bases outside the gene matches: 10. The germline CDR1 and CDR2 sequences are SGHTA and FQGTGA. The CDR3 nucleotides are TGTGCCAGCAGCTACCTAGGGGGACTAGAAAACGAGCAGTACTTC. Its translation is CASSYLGGLENEQYF.

This clone showed up many times. Within the sample, other DNA sequences also encode this same CDR3. V and J are TRBV20-1 and TRBJ2-3; D is unresolved. The CDR3 is made up of 13 amino acids. In germline, CDR1 is DFQATT, CDR2 SNEGSKA (reference sequence). The germline V and J ends were trimmed by 3 bases and 0 bases, with 7 bases remaining between them. CDR3 residues: CSASGLSTDTQYF. CDR3 sequence (DNA): TGCAGTGCTAGTGGCCTCAGCACAGATACGCAGTATTTT.

The chain carries TRBV5-1 and TRBJ2-1, with 10 bases matching TRBD2. Germline lookup yields CDR1 SGHRS and CDR2 YFSETQ. The CDR3 has 16 residues. V was pared by 0 bases and J by 4 bases, with 4 bases of the junction left unmatched. CDR3 coding DNA: TGCGCCAGCAGCTTGGAGGCTAGCGGGAGTTACAATGAGCAGTTCTTC. Translated, it gives CASSLEASGSYNEQFF. Based on the CDR3 plus reference TRBV5-1 and TRBJ2-1, the full variable domain is KAGVTQTPRYLIKTRGQQVTLSCSPISGHRSVSWYQQTPGQGLQFLFEYFSETQRNKGNFPGRFSGRQFSNSRSEMNVSTLELGDSALYLCASSLEASGSYNEQFFGPGTRLTVL.

The CDR3 spells CASSQSPIAGGSDEQFF. The CDR3 coding sequence is TGCGCCAGCAGCCAATCACCTATAGCGGGAGGAAGCGATGAGCAGTTCTTC. The chain has TRBV4-3 and TRBJ2-1, with 10 positions matching TRBD2. There are 17 residues in the CDR3. CDR1 and CDR2 (germline): LGHNA, YSLEER. The V gene end was trimmed by 2 bases and the J gene end by 8 bases; junction bases not matched to a gene: 12.

In this sample, this clone turned up many times. A much larger clone differs from this one at a single base, so this may be a read error. At the DNA level, this CDR3 is encoded by other sequences in the same sample as well. The chain links TRBV18 to TRBJ2-7; 9 nucleotides agree with TRBD1. The CDR3 is 15 amino acids. Germline-derived CDR1 and CDR2 are KGHSH and LQKENI. The CDR3 region has the DNA TGCGCCAGCTCACCATTCGAGGGACAGGGATACGAGCAGTACTTC. It yields the protein CASSPFEGQGYEQYF.

This clone has just a few counts. V gene TRBV19 combines with J gene TRBJ1-4; D may be TRBD1 (6 bases). Germline assignment: CDR1 LNHDA and CDR2 SQIVND (reference sequence). The ends were cut back, 3 bases at V and 4 bases at J, with 9 bases in the middle. This CDR3 contains 14 residues. Here the CDR3 reads CASSIRTDNEKLFF. The CDR3 nucleotides read TGTGCCAGTAGTATCCGGACAGATAATGAAAAACTGTTTTTT.

In its sample, this clone was seen many times. V usage is TRBV20-1 and J usage is TRBJ2-2; no clear D gene. Germline CDR1 and CDR2: DFQATT and SNEGSKA (reference sequence). V was shortened by 0 bases and J by 5 bases, with 7 bases between the two germline ends. This CDR3 has 13 amino acids. CDR3 DNA: TGCAGTGCTAGAGACGGACCTACCGGGGAGCTGTTTTTT. Protein: CSARDGPTGELFF.

This clone came up many times. The CDR3 bases are TGTGCCACCAGCGAAACAGGGCTAGCGGGTACCGGGGAGCTGTTTTTT. This translates into CATSETGLAGTGELFF. The rearrangement links TRBV24-1 to TRBJ2-2; 8 bases fit TRBD2. V lost 7 bases and J lost 5; bases outside the gene matches: 11. The CDR3 is made up of 16 amino acids. The germline CDR1 and CDR2 sequences are KGHDR and SFDVKD.

There are a few counts of this clone. J is TRBJ1-2 and V is TRBV12-3 or TRBV12-4, with 7 bases matching TRBD1. The CDR3 is 15 residues long. Trimming cost V 0 bases and J 6 bases; bases outside gene matches: 7. CDR3 loop: CASSLASQGTNGYTF. DNA of the CDR3: TGTGCCAGCAGTTTAGCTTCACAGGGGACGAATGGCTACACCTTC.

This clone occurred many times. This rearrangement joins TRBV5-1 to TRBJ1-1; a possible D gene is TRBD1 (5 bases). Germline V gene data show CDR1 as SGHRS and CDR2 as YFSETQ. The CDR3 runs 14 residues. V shed 0 bases and J shed 3 bases, with 9 bases lying between them. The CDR3 loop is CASSLVGTYTEAFF. CDR3 bases: TGCGCCAGCAGCTTGGTCGGGACCTACACTGAAGCTTTCTTT.